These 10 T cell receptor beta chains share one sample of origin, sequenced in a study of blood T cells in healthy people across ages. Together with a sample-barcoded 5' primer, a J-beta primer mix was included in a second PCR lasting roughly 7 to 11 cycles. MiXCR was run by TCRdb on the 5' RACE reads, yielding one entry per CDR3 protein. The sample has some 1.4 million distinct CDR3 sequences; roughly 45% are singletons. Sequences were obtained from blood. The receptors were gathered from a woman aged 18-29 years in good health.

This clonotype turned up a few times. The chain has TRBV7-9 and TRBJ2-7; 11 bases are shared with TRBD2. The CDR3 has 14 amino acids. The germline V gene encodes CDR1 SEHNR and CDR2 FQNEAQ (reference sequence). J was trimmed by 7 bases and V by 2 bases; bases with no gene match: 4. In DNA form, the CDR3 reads TGTGCCAGCAGCTTAATTAGACTAGCGGGAGAGCAGTACTTC. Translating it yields CASSLIRLAGEQYF.

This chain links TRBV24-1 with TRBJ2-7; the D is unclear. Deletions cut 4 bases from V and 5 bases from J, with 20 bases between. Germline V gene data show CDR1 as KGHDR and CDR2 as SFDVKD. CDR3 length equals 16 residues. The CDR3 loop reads CATSDPERTGPDEQYF. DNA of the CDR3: TGTGCCACCAGTGACCCCGAAAGGACGGGTCCTGACGAGCAGTACTTC.

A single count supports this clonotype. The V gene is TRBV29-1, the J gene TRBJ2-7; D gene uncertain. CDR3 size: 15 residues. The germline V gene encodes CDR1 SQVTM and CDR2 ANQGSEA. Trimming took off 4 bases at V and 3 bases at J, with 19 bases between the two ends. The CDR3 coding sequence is TGCAGCGTTGTCGGCGGCGGAGTTTCTTTCTACGAGCAGTACTTC. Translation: CSVVGGGVSFYEQYF.

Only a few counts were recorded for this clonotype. Here the CDR3 reads CSARDNPFLAYTQYF. The CDR3 DNA is TGCAGTGCTAGAGATAATCCCTTCCTAGCGTATACGCAGTATTTT. This sequence joins TRBV20-1 and TRBJ2-3; a weak D match, TRBD2 (6 bases). CDR1 and CDR2 (germline): DFQATT, SNEGSKA (reference sequence). Between the trimmed V and J ends, which lost 0 bases and 7 bases, there was a span of 17 bases. This CDR3 comprises 15 residues.

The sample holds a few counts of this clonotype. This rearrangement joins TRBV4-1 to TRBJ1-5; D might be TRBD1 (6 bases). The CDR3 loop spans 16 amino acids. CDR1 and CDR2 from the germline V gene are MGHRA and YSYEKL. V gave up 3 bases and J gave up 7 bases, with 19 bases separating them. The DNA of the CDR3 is TGCGCCAGCAGCCAGGACACAGGGAACGCATGGCAGCCCCAGCATTTT. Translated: CASSQDTGNAWQPQHF.

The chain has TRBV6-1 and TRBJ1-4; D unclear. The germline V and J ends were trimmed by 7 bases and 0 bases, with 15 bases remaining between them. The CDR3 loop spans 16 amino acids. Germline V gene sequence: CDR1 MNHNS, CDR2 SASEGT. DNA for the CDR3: TGTGCCAGCATAGGGCCAACGGCTGCAACTAATGAAAAACTGTTTTTT. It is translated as CASIGPTAATNEKLFF.

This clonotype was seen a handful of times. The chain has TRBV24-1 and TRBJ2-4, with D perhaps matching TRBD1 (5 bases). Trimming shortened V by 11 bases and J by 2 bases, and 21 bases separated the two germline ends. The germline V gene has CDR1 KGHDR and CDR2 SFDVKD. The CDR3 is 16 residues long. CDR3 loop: CAIVVDILDPKNIQYF. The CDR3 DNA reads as TGTGCCATCGTGGTGGACATTTTGGATCCCAAAAACATTCAGTACTTC.

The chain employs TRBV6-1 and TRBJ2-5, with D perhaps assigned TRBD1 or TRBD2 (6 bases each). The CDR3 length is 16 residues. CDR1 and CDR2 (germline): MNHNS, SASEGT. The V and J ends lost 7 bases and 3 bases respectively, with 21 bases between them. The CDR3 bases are TGTGCCAGCAAATATCGGCAGGGGAGGTTAGAAGAGACCCAGTACTTC. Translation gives CASKYRQGRLEETQYF.

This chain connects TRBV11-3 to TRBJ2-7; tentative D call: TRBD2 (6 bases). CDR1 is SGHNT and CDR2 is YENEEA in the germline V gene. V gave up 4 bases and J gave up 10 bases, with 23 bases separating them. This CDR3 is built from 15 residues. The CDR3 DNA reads TGTGCCAGCAGCTCTCTCGGGGGAGGCCCTGGGGCCCAGTACTTC. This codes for CASSSLGGGPGAQYF.

The CDR3 region is CASSDQGARGYTF. CDR3 in DNA: TGTGCCAGCAGTGACCAGGGGGCACGTGGCTACACCTTC. V is TRBV6-4 and J is TRBJ1-2; 8 bases line up with TRBD1. The germline V gene encodes CDR1 MRHNA and CDR2 SNTAGT. V was pared by 2 bases and J by 7 bases, with 3 bases of the junction left unmatched. CDR3 length: 13 residues.